The clone carrying this T cell receptor beta chain was seen more than once but under ten times. These data belong to a study of CD8 T cells in ankylosing spondylitis. In germline, CDR1 is MNHEY, CDR2 SMNVEV (reference sequence). The CDR3 length is 14 residues. Trimming took off 6 bases at V and 7 bases at J, with 13 bases between the two ends. With molecular barcodes, quantitative 5'-RACE was used to make the TCR beta libraries. TCRdb ran MiXCR on the 5' RACE reads and lists one entry per CDR3 protein. The table includes 110,000 to 150,000 distinct CDR3 sequences, approximately 9.2% detected once. The chain combines TRBV27 with TRBJ1-6, with D possibly TRBD1 on 6 matching bases. The sample taken for sequencing was synovial fluid, either unsorted or a sorted T cell fraction (not recorded which). The receptor comes from a male donor with ankylosing spondylitis. The CDR3 reads CASRIQGINSPLHF. For the CDR3, the DNA is TGTGCCAGCAGGATACAGGGTATCAATTCACCCCTCCACTTT.